Below, 25 T cell receptor beta chains from the same sample are listed, as sequenced in a study of long-term antiretroviral therapy in people with HIV. The assay, immunoSEQ v3.0, was run at survey level. Sequencing was performed with immunoSEQ multiplex PCR; in TCRdb, only in-frame clones are kept and a portion is missing. This sample has fewer than 20,000 clones; roughly 75% occur once, and the top ten carry approximately 15%. The sequences come from unsorted PBMCs, collected 1.5 years before starting antiretroviral therapy. The origin of the receptors is a woman aged 45-65 years with HIV.

V and J are TRBV5-1 and TRBJ2-6; TRBD2 might be the D (6 bases). V was pared by 0 bases and J by 0 bases, with 10 bases between. This CDR3 region has 17 residues. Germline-derived CDR1 and CDR2 are SGHRS and YFSETQ. The CDR3 coding sequence is TGCGCCAGCAGCTTGGTCGGGGGTACCTCTGGGGCCAACGTCCTGACTTTC. This gives the protein CASSLVGGTSGANVLTF.

The chain links TRBV2 to TRBJ2-1; TRBD1 aligns across 12 bases. Looked up from germline, CDR1 is SNHLY and CDR2 is FYNNEI. Trimming took 5 bases from V and 7 from J; bases not matched to a gene: 6. This CDR3 is 15 amino acids long. Here the CDR3 reads CASSKGQGARNEQFF. As DNA, the CDR3 is TGTGCCAGCAGTAAGGGACAGGGGGCGCGAAATGAGCAGTTCTTC. Full variable domain (outside the CDR3, taken from reference TRBV2 and TRBJ2-1): EPEVTQTPSHQVTQMGQEVILRCVPISNHLYFYWYRQILGQKVEFLVSFYNNEISEKSEIFDDQFSVERPDGSNFTLKIRSTKLEDSAMYFCASSKGQGARNEQFFGPGTRLTVL.

The chain combines TRBV27 with TRBJ2-1, with 7 bases lining up with TRBD1. From germline, CDR1 is MNHEY and CDR2 SMNVEV (reference sequence). With 4 bases clipped from V and 4 bases from J, the junction kept 4 bases outside the gene matches. The CDR3 runs to 14 residues. CDR3 sequence (DNA): TGTGCCAGCAGTTCAAGACAGGGATACAATGAGCAGTTCTTC. It specifies CASSSRQGYNEQFF.

The V gene is TRBV7-8, the J gene TRBJ1-5; 9 nucleotides match TRBD1. V was clipped by 1 base and J by 7 bases; unmatched bases: 8. CDR3 length equals 16 residues. In germline, CDR1 is SGHVS, CDR2 FQNEAQ. The CDR3 is CASSLGTTGQGQPQHF. DNA of the CDR3: TGTGCCAGCAGCTTAGGCACGACAGGACAGGGGCAGCCCCAGCATTTT.

The V call is TRBV20-1, the J call TRBJ2-5, with D unclear. The ends were cut back, 2 bases at V and 5 bases at J, with 3 bases in the middle. The germline gives CDR1 DFQATT, CDR2 SNEGSKA (reference sequence). The CDR3 has 10 residues. In DNA form, the CDR3 reads TGCAGTGCTAGATTGGAGACCCAGTACTTC. It codes for CSARLETQYF.

This sequence joins TRBV25-1 and TRBJ2-1, with 7 bases fitting TRBD2. The germline CDR1 and CDR2 sequences are MGHDK and SYGVNS. The V gene end was trimmed by 5 bases and the J gene end by 0 bases; junction bases not matched to a gene: 7. The length of the CDR3 is 16 residues. In nucleotides, the CDR3 is TGTGCCAGCAGTAAAAAATGGGGGGGCTCCTACAATGAGCAGTTCTTC. Translation: CASSKKWGGSYNEQFF. The whole variable domain, remainder taken from reference TRBV25-1 and TRBJ2-1, is EADIYQTPRYLVIGTGKKITLECSQTMGHDKMYWYQQDPGMELHLIHYSYGVNSTEKGDLSSESTVSRIRTEHFPLTLESARPSHTSQYLCASSKKWGGSYNEQFFGPGTRLTVL.

This clone was counted a single time. CDR3 protein: CASSQNPGLGGETQYF. Written as DNA, the CDR3 is TGTGCCAGCTCACAAAACCCCGGTCTCGGGGGAGAGACCCAGTACTTC. The chain carries TRBV18 and TRBJ2-5; possibly TRBD2 for D (6 bases). CDR1 and CDR2 from the germline V gene are KGHSH and LQKENI. The germline V and J ends were trimmed by 4 bases and 4 bases, with 19 bases remaining between them. This CDR3 spans 16 amino acids.

The rearrangement links TRBV2 to TRBJ2-2; 7 bases line up with TRBD2. CDR3 length equals 14 residues. The germline V gene has CDR1 SNHLY and CDR2 FYNNEI. V lost 8 bases to trimming and J lost 3 bases; unmatched junction nucleotides: 6. CDR3 amino acids: CASEGGADTGELFF. The CDR3 region has the DNA TGTGCCAGCGAGGGAGGGGCAGACACCGGGGAGCTGTTTTTT.

V usage is TRBV27 and J usage is TRBJ2-5; TRBD1 might be the D (6 bases). V lost 3 bases and J 5 bases, leaving 16 bases between the germline ends. CDR3 length: 15 residues. Germline V gene sequence: CDR1 MNHEY, CDR2 SMNVEV (reference sequence). In DNA form, the CDR3 reads TGTGCCAGCAGTTTTATTGGAGCAGGGGACGAGACCCAGTACTTC. This sequence encodes CASSFIGAGDETQYF.

The chain links TRBV29-1 to TRBJ2-3; the D call may be TRBD1 or TRBD2 (5 bases each). Trimming stripped 6 bases from V and 0 bases from J, with 16 bases between. The CDR3 has 15 amino acids. The germline gives CDR1 SQVTM, CDR2 ANQGSEA. The CDR3, as DNA: TGCAGCGTCGCCGGGACCTGGGATAGCACAGATACGCAGTATTTT. Amino acids: CSVAGTWDSTDTQYF.

The chain recombines TRBV4-2 with TRBJ2-5; possibly TRBD1 for D (6 bases). The germline V and J ends were trimmed by 3 bases and 2 bases, with 13 bases remaining between them. The CDR3 extends over 15 amino acids. Germline V gives CDR1 LGHNA, CDR2 YNFKEQ. The CDR3 reads CASSQVRGQQETQYF. In DNA form, the CDR3 reads TGTGCCAGCAGCCAGGTACGAGGACAGCAAGAGACCCAGTACTTC.

J is TRBJ2-2 and V is TRBV6-1; 15 bases fit TRBD2. V lost 4 bases, J lost 4 bases, and 7 bases stayed unmatched. The CDR3 runs to 18 residues. Germline V gene data show CDR1 as MNHNS and CDR2 as SASEGT. CDR3 DNA sequence: TGTGCCAGCAGTGGTGGGACTAGCGGGGGGATAGTCACCGGGGAGCTGTTTTTT. Protein product: CASSGGTSGGIVTGELFF.

The genes are TRBV7-9 and TRBJ2-6, with TRBD1 identical over 7 bases. The CDR3 extends over 17 amino acids. Germline V gives CDR1 SEHNR, CDR2 FQNEAQ (reference sequence). After removal of 5 bases from V and 0 bases from J, the junction contained 7 bases not matched to a gene. CDR3 bases: TGTGCCAGCAGCCCCCGGACAGGATACTCTGGGGCCAACGTCCTGACTTTC. This sequence encodes CASSPRTGYSGANVLTF.

V usage is TRBV5-1 and J usage is TRBJ1-4; D is ambiguous. Trimming pared 4 bases from V and 7 bases from J, leaving 8 bases between. CDR1 is SGHRS, CDR2 YFSETQ, per germline. The CDR3 has 12 amino acids. The CDR3 reads CASSVEGEKLFF. In DNA, the CDR3 is TGCGCCAGCAGCGTAGAGGGTGAAAAACTGTTTTTT.

This chain joins TRBV7-9 and TRBJ1-6, with 7 bases identical to TRBD1. Germline loops: CDR1 SEHNR, CDR2 FQNEAQ (reference sequence). The CDR3 is 17 residues long. J was trimmed by 6 bases and V by 7 bases; bases with no gene match: 15. CDR3 sequence (DNA): TGTGCCAGCACCCTGGACAGGTCGTCGATTGTTAATTCACCCCTCCACTTT. It codes for CASTLDRSSIVNSPLHF.

V gene TRBV9 combines with J gene TRBJ1-1; tentative D call: TRBD1 (5 bases). Between the trimmed V and J ends, which lost 0 bases and 4 bases, there was a span of 10 bases. The CDR3 sequence is 14 residues long. Germline CDR1 SGDLS, CDR2 YYNGEE. CDR3 residues: CASSVAQGATEAFF. CDR3 sequence (DNA): TGTGCCAGCAGCGTAGCGCAGGGTGCCACTGAAGCTTTCTTT.

A single count supports this clone. The chain joins TRBV25-1 to TRBJ1-1; D is unresolved. Trimming stripped 8 bases from V and 0 bases from J, with 16 bases between. CDR1 and CDR2 (germline): MGHDK, SYGVNS. CDR3 length equals 15 residues. The CDR3 DNA reads TGTGCCAGCGAGGGAGACAATATAATGAACACTGAAGCTTTCTTT. Protein sequence: CASEGDNIMNTEAFF.

The chain couples TRBV7-9 to TRBJ2-5; unclear D gene. The germline V and J ends were trimmed by 5 bases and 1 base, with 14 bases remaining between them. Germline V gene lookup returns CDR1 SEHNR and CDR2 FQNEAQ (reference sequence). The CDR3 is 15 residues long. CDR3 DNA: TGTGCCAGCAGCACGAACCCTGGTGGCCAAGAGACCCAGTACTTC. It specifies CASSTNPGGQETQYF.

This clone has a single count. The chain combines TRBV28 with TRBJ1-1, with D possibly TRBD1 on 5 matching bases. The germline CDR1 and CDR2 sequences are MDHEN and SYDVKM. Trimming removed 9 bases from V and 6 bases from J, with 14 bases in between. The CDR3 length is 12 residues. The CDR3 reads CASATRASEAFF. DNA of the CDR3: TGTGCCAGTGCTACCAGGGCCTCTGAAGCTTTCTTT.

There are a few counts of this clone. The CDR3 loop reads CASSIRGRAAFF. DNA of the CDR3: TGTGCCAGTAGTATCAGGGGGCGAGCAGCTTTCTTT. V is TRBV19 and J is TRBJ1-1; TRBD1 matches 8 bases. This CDR3 is 12 amino acids long. The germline V gene has CDR1 LNHDA and CDR2 SQIVND (reference sequence). V trimming: 3 bases; J trimming: 10 bases; junction bases outside the gene matches: 4.

This clone turned up a few times. The chain recombines TRBV6-5 with TRBJ1-5; D unclear. Germline CDR1 is MNHEY and CDR2 is SVGAGI. Trimming pared 2 bases from V and 5 bases from J, leaving 10 bases between. The CDR3 covers 14 residues. The CDR3 here is CASSYGQGYQPQHF. In DNA, the CDR3 is TGTGCCAGCAGTTACGGGCAAGGATATCAGCCCCAGCATTTT.

This clone was counted only a few times. The rearrangement uses TRBV14 and TRBJ2-7, with 11 nucleotides matching TRBD1. The trim removed 5 bases at V and 4 bases at J, leaving 4 bases unmatched. Germline V gene sequence: CDR1 SGHDN, CDR2 FVKESK. This CDR3 spans 14 amino acids. CDR3 protein: CASSSRDRGYEQYF. The DNA for the CDR3 is TGTGCCAGCAGCTCCCGGGACAGGGGGTACGAGCAGTACTTC.

The chain has TRBV14 and TRBJ1-1, with TRBD1 matching 8 bases. Germline V gives CDR1 SGHDN, CDR2 FVKESK. The CDR3 is made up of 14 amino acids. The V gene end was trimmed by 4 bases and the J gene end by 4 bases; junction bases not matched to a gene: 5. CDR3 residues: CASSLRGQSTEAFF. The CDR3 bases are TGTGCCAGCAGCCTCAGGGGGCAGAGCACTGAAGCTTTCTTT.

The chain combines TRBV11-2 with TRBJ2-7; no firm D call. The CDR3 runs to 13 residues. Germline CDR1 SGHAT, CDR2 FQNNGV. Trimming pared 1 base from V and 4 bases from J, leaving 8 bases between. The CDR3 spells CASSLGVSYEQYF. DNA for the CDR3: TGTGCCAGCAGCTTAGGTGTGTCATACGAGCAGTACTTC.

The rearrangement links TRBV5-4 to TRBJ2-6, with 7 bases fitting TRBD1. This CDR3 comprises 17 residues. Germline trimming cut 4 bases from V and 1 base from J; bases unmatched to any gene: 8. Germline values: CDR1 SGHNT, CDR2 YYREEE (reference sequence). The chain's CDR3 is CASSTSTGWSGANVLTF. The CDR3 nucleotides are TGTGCCAGCAGCACCTCGACAGGGTGGTCTGGGGCCAACGTCCTGACTTTC. The full variable domain, completed using reference TRBV5-4 and TRBJ2-6, is ETGVTQSPTHLIKTRGQQVTLRCSSQSGHNTVSWYQQALGQGPQFIFQYYREEENGRGNFPPRFSGLQFPNYSSELNVNALELDDSALYLCASSTSTGWSGANVLTFGAGSRLTVL.